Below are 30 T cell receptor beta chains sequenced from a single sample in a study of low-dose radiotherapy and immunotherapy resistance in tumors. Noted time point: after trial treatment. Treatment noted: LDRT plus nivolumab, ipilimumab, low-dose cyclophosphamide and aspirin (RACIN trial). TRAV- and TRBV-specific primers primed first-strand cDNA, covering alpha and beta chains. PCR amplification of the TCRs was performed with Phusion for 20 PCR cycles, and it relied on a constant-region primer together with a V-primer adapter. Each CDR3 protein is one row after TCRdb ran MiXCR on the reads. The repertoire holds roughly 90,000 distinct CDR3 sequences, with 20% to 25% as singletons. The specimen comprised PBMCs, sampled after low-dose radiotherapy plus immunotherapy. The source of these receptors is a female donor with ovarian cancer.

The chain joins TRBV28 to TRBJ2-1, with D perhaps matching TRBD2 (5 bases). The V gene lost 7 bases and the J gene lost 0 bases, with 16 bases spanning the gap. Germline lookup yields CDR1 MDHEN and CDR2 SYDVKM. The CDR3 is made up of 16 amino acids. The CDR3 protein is CASTWELGRSYNEQFF. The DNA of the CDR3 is TGTGCCAGCACTTGGGAGTTAGGGCGCTCCTACAATGAGCAGTTCTTC.

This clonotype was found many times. CDR3 region: CASSISFLGQPNQPQHF. Here the CDR3 DNA reads TGTGCCAGTAGTATTTCTTTTTTAGGACAACCCAATCAGCCCCAGCATTTT. The rearrangement uses TRBV19 and TRBJ1-5; a possible D gene is TRBD1 (5 bases). The CDR3 loop spans 17 amino acids. Trimming took off 3 bases at V and 3 bases at J, with 18 bases between the two ends. Germline lookup yields CDR1 LNHDA and CDR2 SQIVND (reference sequence). The whole variable domain, remainder taken from reference TRBV19 and TRBJ1-5, is DGGITQSPKYLFRKEGQNVTLSCEQNLNHDAMYWYRQDPGQGLRLIYYSQIVNDFQKGDIAEGYSVSREKKESFPLTVTSAQKNPTAFYLCASSISFLGQPNQPQHFGDGTRLSIL.

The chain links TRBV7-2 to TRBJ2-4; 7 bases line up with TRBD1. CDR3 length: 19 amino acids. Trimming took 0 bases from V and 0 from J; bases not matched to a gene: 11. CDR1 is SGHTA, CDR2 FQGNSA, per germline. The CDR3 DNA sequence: TGTGCCAGCAGCTTAGCGGTGACAGGGTGGGGGCTAGCCAAAAACATTCAGTACTTC. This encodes CASSLAVTGWGLAKNIQYF.

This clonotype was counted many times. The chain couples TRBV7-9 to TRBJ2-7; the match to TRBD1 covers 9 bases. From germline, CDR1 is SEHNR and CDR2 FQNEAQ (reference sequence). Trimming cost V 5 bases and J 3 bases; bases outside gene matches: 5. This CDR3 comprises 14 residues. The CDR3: CASSPRTGVYEQYF. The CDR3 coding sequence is TGTGCCAGCAGCCCGAGGACAGGGGTCTACGAGCAGTACTTC.

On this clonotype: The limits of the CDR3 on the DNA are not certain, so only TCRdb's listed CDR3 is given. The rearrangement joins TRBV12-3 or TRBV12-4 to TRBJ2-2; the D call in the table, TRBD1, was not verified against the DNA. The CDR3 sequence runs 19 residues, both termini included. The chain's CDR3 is CASSLYSGNTGELFFFFFF.

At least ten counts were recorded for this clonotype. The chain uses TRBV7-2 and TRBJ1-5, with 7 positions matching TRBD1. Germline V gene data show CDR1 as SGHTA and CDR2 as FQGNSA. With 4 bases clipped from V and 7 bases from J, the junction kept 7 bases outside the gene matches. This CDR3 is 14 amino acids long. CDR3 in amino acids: CASSSSRGRQPQHF. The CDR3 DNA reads TGTGCCAGCAGCTCCTCAAGGGGGCGACAGCCCCAGCATTTT. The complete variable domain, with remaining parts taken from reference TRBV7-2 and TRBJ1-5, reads GAGVSQSPSNKVTEKGKDVELRCDPISGHTALYWYRQSLGQGLEFLIYFQGNSAPDKSGLPSDRFSAERTGGSVSTLTIQRTQQEDSAVYLCASSSSRGRQPQHFGDGTRLSIL.

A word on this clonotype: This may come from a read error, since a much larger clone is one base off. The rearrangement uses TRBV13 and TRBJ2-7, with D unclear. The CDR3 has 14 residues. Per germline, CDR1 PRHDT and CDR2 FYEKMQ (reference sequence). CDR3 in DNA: TGTGTCAGCAGCTTAGGTCGGACCTCCTACGAGCAGTACTTC. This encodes CVSSLGRTSYEQYF.

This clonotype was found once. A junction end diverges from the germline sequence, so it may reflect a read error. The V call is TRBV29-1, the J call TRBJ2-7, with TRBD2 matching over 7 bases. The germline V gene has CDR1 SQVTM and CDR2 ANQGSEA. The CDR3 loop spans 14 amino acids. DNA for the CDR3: TGCAGCGTCCGGACGGGGGAGGGTCCCTACGAGCAATACTTC. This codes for CSVRTGEGPYEQYF.

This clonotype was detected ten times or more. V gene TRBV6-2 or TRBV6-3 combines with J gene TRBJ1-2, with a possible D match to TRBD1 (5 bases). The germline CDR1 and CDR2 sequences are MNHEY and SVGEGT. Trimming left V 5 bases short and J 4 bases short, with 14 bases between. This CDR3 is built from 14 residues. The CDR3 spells CASSRQGNAYGYTF. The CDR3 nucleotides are TGTGCCAGCAGTAGGCAGGGAAACGCCTATGGCTACACCTTC.

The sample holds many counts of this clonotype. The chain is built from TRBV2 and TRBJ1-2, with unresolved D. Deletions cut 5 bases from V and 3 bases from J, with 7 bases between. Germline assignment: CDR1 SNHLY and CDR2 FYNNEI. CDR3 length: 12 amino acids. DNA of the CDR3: TGTGCCAGCAGTCTCCGGGACTATGGCTACACCTTC. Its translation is CASSLRDYGYTF. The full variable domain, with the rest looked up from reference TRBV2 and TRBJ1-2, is EPEVTQTPSHQVTQMGQEVILRCVPISNHLYFYWYRQILGQKVEFLVSFYNNEISEKSEIFDDQFSVERPDGSNFTLKIRSTKLEDSAMYFCASSLRDYGYTFGSGTRLTVV.

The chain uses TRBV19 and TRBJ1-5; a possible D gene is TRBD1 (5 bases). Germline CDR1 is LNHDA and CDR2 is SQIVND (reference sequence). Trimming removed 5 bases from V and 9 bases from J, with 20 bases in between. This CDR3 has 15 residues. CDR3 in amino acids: CASSLSDNTLGPQHF. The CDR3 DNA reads TGTGCCAGTAGTTTGTCGGACAATACGTTGGGGCCCCAGCATTTT.

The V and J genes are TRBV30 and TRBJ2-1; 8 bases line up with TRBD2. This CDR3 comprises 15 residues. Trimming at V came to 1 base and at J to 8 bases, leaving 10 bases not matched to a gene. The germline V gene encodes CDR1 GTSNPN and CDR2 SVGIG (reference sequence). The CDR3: CAWSGAGTRVDEQFF. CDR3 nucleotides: TGTGCCTGGAGTGGCGCCGGGACTAGAGTCGATGAGCAGTTCTTC.

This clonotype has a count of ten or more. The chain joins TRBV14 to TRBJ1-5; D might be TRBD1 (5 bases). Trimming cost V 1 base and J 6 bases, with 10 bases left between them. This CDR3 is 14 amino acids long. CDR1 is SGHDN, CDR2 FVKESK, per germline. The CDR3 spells CASSQGPGGQPQHF. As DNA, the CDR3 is TGTGCCAGCAGCCAAGGCCCCGGGGGTCAGCCCCAGCATTTT. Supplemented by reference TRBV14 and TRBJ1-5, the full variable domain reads EAGVTQFPSHSVIEKGQTVTLRCDPISGHDNLYWYRRVMGKEIKFLLHFVKESKQDESGMPNNRFLAERTGGTYSTLKVQPAELEDSGVYFCASSQGPGGQPQHFGDGTRLSIL.

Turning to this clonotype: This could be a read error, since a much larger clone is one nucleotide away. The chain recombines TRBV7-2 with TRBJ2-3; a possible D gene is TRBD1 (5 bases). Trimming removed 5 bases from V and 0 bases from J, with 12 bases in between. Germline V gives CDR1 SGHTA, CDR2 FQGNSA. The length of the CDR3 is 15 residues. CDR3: CASSPQVSSTDTQYF. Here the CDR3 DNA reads TGTGCCAGCAGCCCACAGGTAAGCAGCACAGATACGCAGTATTTT.

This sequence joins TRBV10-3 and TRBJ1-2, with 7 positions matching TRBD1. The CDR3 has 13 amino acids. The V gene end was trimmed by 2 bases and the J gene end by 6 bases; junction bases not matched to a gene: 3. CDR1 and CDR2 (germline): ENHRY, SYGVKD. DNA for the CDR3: TGTGCCATCAGTGAGCTACAGGGGAATGGCTACACCTTC. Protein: CAISELQGNGYTF.

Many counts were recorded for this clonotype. Here the CDR3 DNA reads TGTGCCAGCAGCCCGGGGACAGGGTATCCTCAGCCCCAGCATTTT. This gives the protein CASSPGTGYPQPQHF. This rearrangement joins TRBV3-1 to TRBJ1-5; 9 bases fit TRBD1. The junction had 7 bases not matched to a gene; V was cut back by 4 bases and J by 6 bases. The length of the CDR3 is 15 residues. From germline, CDR1 is LGHDT and CDR2 YNNKEL (reference sequence).

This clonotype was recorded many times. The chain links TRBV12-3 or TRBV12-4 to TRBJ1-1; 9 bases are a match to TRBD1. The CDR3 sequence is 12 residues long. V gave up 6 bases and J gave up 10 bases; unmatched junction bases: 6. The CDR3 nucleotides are TGTGCCAGCAGAACCGGGACAGGGTTAGCTTTCTTT. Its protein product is CASRTGTGLAFF.

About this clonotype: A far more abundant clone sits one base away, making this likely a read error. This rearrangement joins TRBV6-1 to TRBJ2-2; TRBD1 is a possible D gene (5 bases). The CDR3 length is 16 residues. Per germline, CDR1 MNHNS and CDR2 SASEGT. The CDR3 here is CASSSRTPANTEELFF. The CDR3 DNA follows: TGTGCCAGCAGTTCCAGGACACCAGCTAACACCGAGGAGCTGTTTTTT.

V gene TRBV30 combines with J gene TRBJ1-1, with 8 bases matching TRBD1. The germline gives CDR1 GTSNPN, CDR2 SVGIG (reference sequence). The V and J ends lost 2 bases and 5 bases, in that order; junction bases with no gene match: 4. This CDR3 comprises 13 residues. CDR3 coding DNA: TGTGCCTGGAGTATCGACAGGGGAACTGAAGCTTTCTTT. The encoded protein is CAWSIDRGTEAFF.

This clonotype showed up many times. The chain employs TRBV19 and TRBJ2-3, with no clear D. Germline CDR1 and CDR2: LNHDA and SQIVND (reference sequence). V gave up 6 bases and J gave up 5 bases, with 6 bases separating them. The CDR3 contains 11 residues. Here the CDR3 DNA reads TGTGCCAGTAGCCGGTTAGATACGCAGTATTTT. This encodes CASSRLDTQYF.

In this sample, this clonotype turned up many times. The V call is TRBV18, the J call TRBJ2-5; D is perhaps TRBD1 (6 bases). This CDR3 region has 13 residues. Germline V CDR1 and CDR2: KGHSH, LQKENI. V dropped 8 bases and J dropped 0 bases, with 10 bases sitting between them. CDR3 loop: CASLRDNQETQYF. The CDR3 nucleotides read TGTGCCAGCCTCCGGGACAACCAAGAGACCCAGTACTTC.

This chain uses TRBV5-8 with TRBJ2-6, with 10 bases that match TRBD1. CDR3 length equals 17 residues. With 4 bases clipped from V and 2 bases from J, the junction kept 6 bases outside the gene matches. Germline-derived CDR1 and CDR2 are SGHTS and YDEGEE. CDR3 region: CASSLGQGGAGANVLTF. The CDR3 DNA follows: TGTGCCAGCAGCCTAGGACAGGGGGGAGCTGGGGCCAACGTCCTGACTTTC.

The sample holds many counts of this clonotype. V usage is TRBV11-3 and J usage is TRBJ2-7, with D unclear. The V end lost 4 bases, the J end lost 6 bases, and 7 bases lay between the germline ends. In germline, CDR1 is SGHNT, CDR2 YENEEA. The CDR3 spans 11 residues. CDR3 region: CASSSSVEQYF. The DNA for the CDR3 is TGTGCCAGCAGCTCCTCGGTCGAGCAGTACTTC. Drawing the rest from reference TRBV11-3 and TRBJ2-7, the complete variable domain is EAGVVQSPRYKIIEKKQPVAFWCNPISGHNTLYWYLQNLGQGPELLIRYENEEAVDDSQLPKDRFSAERLKGVDSTLKIQPAELGDSAVYLCASSSSVEQYFGPGTRLTVT.

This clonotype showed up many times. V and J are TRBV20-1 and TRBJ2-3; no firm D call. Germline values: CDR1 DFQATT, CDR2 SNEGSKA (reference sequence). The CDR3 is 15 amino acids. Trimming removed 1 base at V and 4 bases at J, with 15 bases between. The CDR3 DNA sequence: TGCAGTGCTAGAGGCCATCAAGGTCTGCCAGATACGCAGTATTTT. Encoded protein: CSARGHQGLPDTQYF.

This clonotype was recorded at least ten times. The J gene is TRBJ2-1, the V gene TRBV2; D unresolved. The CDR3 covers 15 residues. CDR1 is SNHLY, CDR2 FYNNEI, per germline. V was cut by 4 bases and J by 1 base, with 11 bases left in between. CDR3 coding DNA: TGTGCCAGCAGTGTGAGGCGATCTTCCTACAATGAGCAGTTCTTC. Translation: CASSVRRSSYNEQFF. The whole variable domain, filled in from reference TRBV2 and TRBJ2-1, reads EPEVTQTPSHQVTQMGQEVILRCVPISNHLYFYWYRQILGQKVEFLVSFYNNEISEKSEIFDDQFSVERPDGSNFTLKIRSTKLEDSAMYFCASSVRRSSYNEQFFGPGTRLTVL.

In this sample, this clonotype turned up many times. The CDR3 protein is CASSDGSYGYTF. The CDR3 nucleotides read TGCGCCAGCAGCGACGGAAGCTATGGCTACACCTTC. V usage is TRBV5-1 and J usage is TRBJ1-2; no firm D call. Germline V gene lookup returns CDR1 SGHRS and CDR2 YFSETQ. V lost 4 bases and J 4 bases, leaving 8 bases between the germline ends. The CDR3 consists of 12 residues.

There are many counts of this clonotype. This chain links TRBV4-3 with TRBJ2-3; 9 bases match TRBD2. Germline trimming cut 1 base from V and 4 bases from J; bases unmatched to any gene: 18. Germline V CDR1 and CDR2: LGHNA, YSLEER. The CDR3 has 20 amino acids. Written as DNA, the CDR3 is TGCGCCAGCAGCCAAGGGACACCTCACTTCAGCGGGAGGTTTTCAGATACGCAGTATTTT. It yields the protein CASSQGTPHFSGRFSDTQYF.

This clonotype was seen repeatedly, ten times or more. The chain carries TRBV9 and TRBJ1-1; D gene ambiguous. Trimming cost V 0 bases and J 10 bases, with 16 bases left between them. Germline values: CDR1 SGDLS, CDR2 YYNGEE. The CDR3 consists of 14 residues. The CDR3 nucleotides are TGTGCCAGCAGCGTAGCTAGCGGCCCCCTTGGAGCTTTCTTT. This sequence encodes CASSVASGPLGAFF.

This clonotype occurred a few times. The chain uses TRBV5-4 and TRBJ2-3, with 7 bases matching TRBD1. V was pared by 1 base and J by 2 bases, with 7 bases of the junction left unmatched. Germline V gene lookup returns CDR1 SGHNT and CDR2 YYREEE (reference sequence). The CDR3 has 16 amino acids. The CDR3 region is CASSLPRTGITDTQYF. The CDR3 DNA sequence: TGTGCCAGCAGCTTGCCCAGGACAGGTATCACAGATACGCAGTATTTT.

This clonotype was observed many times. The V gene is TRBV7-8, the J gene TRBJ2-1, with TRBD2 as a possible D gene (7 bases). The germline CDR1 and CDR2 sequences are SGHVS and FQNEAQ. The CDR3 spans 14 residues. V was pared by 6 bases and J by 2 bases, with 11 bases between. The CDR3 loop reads CASRPGGAYNEQFF. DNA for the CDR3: TGTGCCAGCAGGCCGGGGGGCGCCTACAATGAGCAGTTCTTC.